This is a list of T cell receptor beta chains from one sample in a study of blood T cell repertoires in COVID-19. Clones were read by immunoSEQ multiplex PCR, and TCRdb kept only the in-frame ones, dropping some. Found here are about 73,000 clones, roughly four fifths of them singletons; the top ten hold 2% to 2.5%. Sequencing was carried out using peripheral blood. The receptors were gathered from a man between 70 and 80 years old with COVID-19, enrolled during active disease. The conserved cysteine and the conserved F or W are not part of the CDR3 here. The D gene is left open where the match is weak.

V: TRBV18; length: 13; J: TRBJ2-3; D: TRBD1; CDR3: ASSPGQGYTDTQY
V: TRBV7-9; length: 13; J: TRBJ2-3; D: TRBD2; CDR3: ASSSPLAGEDTQY
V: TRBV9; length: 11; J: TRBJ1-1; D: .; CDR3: ASGNRVNTEAF
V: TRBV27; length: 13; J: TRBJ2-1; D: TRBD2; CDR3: ASSQSGSSYNEQF
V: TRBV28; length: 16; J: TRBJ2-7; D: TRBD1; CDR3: ASSLLPWAGGWDYEQY
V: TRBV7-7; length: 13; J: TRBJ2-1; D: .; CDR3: ASSSGRGSYNEQF
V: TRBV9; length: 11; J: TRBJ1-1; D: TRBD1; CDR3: ASSVGGGGEAF
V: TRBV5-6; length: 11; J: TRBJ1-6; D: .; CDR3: ASSYRYNSPLH
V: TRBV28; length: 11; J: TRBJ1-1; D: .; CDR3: ASSLGGYAEAF
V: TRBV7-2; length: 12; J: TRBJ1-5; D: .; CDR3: ASSNDGSNQPQH
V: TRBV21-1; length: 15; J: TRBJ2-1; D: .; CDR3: ASSPSEGELTYNEQF
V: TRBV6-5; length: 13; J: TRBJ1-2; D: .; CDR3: ASKKPGAGSHGYT
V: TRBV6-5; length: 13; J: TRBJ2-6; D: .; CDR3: ASNGGSTGANVLT
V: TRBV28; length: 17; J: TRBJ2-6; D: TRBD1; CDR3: ASSSLRDRAIPGANVLT
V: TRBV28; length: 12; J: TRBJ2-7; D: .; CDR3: ASSSPDKTYEQY
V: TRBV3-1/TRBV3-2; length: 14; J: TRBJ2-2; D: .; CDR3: ASSQVLVLNTGELF
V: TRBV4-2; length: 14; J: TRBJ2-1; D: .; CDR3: ASSQDTSLSYNEQF
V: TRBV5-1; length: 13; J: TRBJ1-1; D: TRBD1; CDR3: ASSTQTGRDTEAF
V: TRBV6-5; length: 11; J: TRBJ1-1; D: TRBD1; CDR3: ASSYRQGPEAF
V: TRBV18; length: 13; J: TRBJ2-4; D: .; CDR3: ASSPQVAQKNIQY
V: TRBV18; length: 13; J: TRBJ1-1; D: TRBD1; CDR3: ASSPPGQLNTEAF
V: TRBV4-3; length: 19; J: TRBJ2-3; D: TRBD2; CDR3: ASSQDRGAGTSGRAVDTQY
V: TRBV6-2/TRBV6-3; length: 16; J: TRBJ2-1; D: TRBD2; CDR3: ASSDPGLAALSYNEQF
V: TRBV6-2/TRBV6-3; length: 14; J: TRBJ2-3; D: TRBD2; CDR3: ASSIGKAGLLDTQY
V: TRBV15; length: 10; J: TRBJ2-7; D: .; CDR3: ATSMTAYEQY
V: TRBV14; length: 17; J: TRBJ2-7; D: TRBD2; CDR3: ASSRTMGLAGVGEREQY
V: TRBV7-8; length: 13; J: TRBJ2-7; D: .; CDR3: ASSLNQGNPYEQY
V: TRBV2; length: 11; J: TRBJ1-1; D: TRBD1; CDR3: ASSDTGGTEAF
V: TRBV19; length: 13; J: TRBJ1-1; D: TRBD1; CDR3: ASSSGDRGETEAF
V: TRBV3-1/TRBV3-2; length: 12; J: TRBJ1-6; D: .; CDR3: ASNGGTYNSPLH
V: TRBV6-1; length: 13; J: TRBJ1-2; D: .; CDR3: ASSEVYTGNYGYT
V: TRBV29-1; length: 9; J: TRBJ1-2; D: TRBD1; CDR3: SEDRVSGYT
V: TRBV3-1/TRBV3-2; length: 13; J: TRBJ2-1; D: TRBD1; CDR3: ASSLIWTGRNEQF
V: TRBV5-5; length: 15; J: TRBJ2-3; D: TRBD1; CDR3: ASSLLGQGTSTDTQY
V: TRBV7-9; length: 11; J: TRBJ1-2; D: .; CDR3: ASSLGQDYGYT
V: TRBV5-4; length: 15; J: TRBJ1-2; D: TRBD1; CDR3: ASRGKIRTGGIYGYT
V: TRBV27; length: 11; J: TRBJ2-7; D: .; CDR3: ASSSLLSHEQY
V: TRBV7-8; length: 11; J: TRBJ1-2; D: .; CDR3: ASSLGANYGYT
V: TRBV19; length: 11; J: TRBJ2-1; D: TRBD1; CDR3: ASGTESYNEQF
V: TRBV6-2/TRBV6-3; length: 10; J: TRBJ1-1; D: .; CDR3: ASSQVFAEAF
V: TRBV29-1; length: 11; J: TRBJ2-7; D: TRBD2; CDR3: SVRLAGGREQY
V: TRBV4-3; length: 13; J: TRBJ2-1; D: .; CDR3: ASSQDSGAYNEQF
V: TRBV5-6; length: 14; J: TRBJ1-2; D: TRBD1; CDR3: ASSRKWTGENYGYT
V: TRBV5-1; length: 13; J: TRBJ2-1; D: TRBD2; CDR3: ASSPGLAEYNEQF
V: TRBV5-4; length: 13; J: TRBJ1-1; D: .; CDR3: ASSSNTGSNTEAF
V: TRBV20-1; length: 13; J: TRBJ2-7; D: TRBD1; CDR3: SASTPGQGLYEQY
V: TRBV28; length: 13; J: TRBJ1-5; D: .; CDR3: ASSPPPSSNQPQH
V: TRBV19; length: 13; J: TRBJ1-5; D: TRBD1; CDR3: ASSMPGGSNQPQH
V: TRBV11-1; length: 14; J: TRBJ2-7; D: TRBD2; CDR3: ASSLIASGDFYEQY
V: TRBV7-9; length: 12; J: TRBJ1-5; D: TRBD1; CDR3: ASSLAGGYQPQH
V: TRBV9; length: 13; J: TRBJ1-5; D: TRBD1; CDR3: ASSVEGQGDQPQH
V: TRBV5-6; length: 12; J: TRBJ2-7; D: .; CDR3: ASSFDRISYEQY
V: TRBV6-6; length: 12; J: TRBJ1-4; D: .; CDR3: ASTTTAEYEKLF